This T cell receptor (beta chain) was captured by sequencing in a study of cytomegalovirus exposure and HLA in healthy donors (TCRdb year 2017). In terms of the full investigation: An earlier analysis of approximately 590 of the donors reported approximately 270 Gb of sequence data and some 120 million unique TCR beta sequences from roughly 200 million T cells. To predict cytomegalovirus infection status, the study brought together high-throughput TCR immunosequencing, statistical association of individual TCRs with disease status, and machine learning. The later analysis used no new phenotypic data to find candidate immune exposures, relying instead on TCR beta sequences and their occurrence across donors. Among the roughly 430 genotyped donors, approximately 76% belonged to the genetic ancestry cluster associated with self-reported Caucasian donors. The study profiled the T cell repertoires of around 700 subjects by immunosequencing and related them to cytomegalovirus serostatus. Genome-wide SNP genotypes for about 60% of the roughly 700 donors were used in a later genetic analysis, which treated that subset as a discovery cohort. In a later analysis, previously published TCR beta repertoires from several hundred donors were re-analyzed and high-resolution HLA genotyping was added so that TCR occurrence patterns could be studied. In an earlier analysis of more than 550 of the donors, high-throughput TCR beta sequencing was used to judge whether each TCR beta V gene segment behaved as functional or pseudogenic. Because of strong linkage in the cohort, roughly five DR-DQ haplotypes were treated as single units for association and clustering. The study aimed to test whether cataloging public T cell receptors could reveal signatures of past pathogen exposure. Class I and class II HLA loci were covered by the typing at four-digit resolution. Roughly 300 gigabases of sequencing data and tens of millions of unique TCR sequences were included in an early release covering under 650 HLA-typed donors. Every repertoire in the discovery cohort had been generated on one and the same sequencing platform. Across some 400 genotyped donors of the cohort, an average of about 220,000 unique TCR beta nucleotide sequences per donor were sequenced, and roughly 17% of those sequences were non-productive. Donor age, sex, ethnicity and CMV serostatus were collected together with the repertoire data. In addition to the first cohort of hundreds of subjects, a separate validation cohort of some 120 different subjects was used. Typing coverage differed by locus: A, B, C, DRB1 and DQB1 were typed in roughly 620-640 donors, DQA1 in about 560, DPA1 in 600 to 610, and DPB1 in just under 490. The full study reports these points: In a later genetic analysis, a missense DCLRE1C variant was associated with V-gene and J-gene trimming of TCR beta chains, and the association was replicated in an independent cohort. Because HLA typing was missing for some donors at each locus, association tests included only the typed subset. The study listed 170 or so TCR beta chains as associated with cytomegalovirus. According to a later analysis, TCR association rates differed among HLA loci, with DRB1 alleles showing the most associated TCRs and HLA-C alleles showing the fewest. The only immune exposure information available for the cohort was CMV serostatus. Because counts were too low, approximately 15 rarely observed V segments, including chromosome 9 orphons, were excluded from the earlier analysis of about 500 of the donors. Assigning TCR associations to individual alleles was difficult when HLA alleles, especially DR and DQ, strongly co-occurred. Most TCR sequences were seen in very few donors, while some public TCRs were found in many individuals. A later analysis found that HLA-associated TCR beta chains were more clonally expanded and had lower generation probabilities than equally common non-associated chains. Presence/absence analyses assumed roughly uniform sequencing depth across donors, an assumption that may not hold. In a later analysis, several top co-occurrence clusters were reported to appear linked to parvovirus B19, influenza, CMV and Epstein-Barr virus. The sequencing pipeline was judged likely to have produced a cluster of highly shared sequence variants as a technical artifact. The authors suggested that the approach could potentially be extended to other disease states and immunological phenotypes. In vitro tests confirmed that three of the cytomegalovirus-associated TCR beta chains recognize cytomegalovirus antigens. The classifier was reported to diagnose cytomegalovirus status with high specificity and sensitivity in both the original cohort and the validation cohort. In a later genetic analysis, fewer N-insertions in productive TCRs were reported among donors in an Asian-associated ancestry cluster than the roughly 700-donor mean. A further reported finding was that TCR beta sequences accurately predicted the HLA-A and HLA-B alleles for most subjects in the first cohort. In an earlier analysis of fewer than 750 of the donors, most TCR beta V segments were observed in productive rearrangements about 87% or about 30% of the time, broadly matching IMGT annotations. Specific HLA alleles were associated with some 15,000 TCR beta sequences at a false discovery rate of 0.05 in a later analysis. A later analysis found that most CMV-associated TCR beta chains appeared HLA-restricted, with HLA associations seemingly driven largely by CMV exposure. Correlated functional status among segregating V segments might be attributable to linkage disequilibrium, but an unknown experimental factor could not be ruled out. In this cohort, only TCR beta chains were sequenced, and detectable features were limited by the absence of alpha or paired-chain data.

The library was made by the immunoSEQ multiplex PCR assay. The multiplex PCR relied on a mix of 60 forward primers for TCR Vbeta segments and 13 reverse primers for TCR Jbeta segments. The CDR3 region of rearranged TCR beta genes was amplified from genomic DNA by a multiplex PCR assay. The amplified TCR beta libraries were sequenced on the Illumina HiSeq System as 87-base-pair reads. In the original analysis: A later analysis counted approximately 76 million unique TCR beta chains across the 500 to 850 repertoires, and some 11 million of these chains were shared by at least two donors. To remove PCR and sequencing errors, raw reads were error-corrected and collapsed into unique sequences using a nearest-neighbor algorithm that merged closely related sequences. CDR3 sequences were aligned to IMGT reference sequences to assign V, D and J gene segments. For a sequence to be retained, a match of at least six nucleotides was required to both a V gene segment and a J gene segment. A rearrangement was called productive if the CDR3 had no stop codons and remained in frame with V and J, and every other rearrangement was called non-productive. Following IMGT convention, CDR3 was defined as the stretch from the second conserved V-encoded cysteine to the conserved J-encoded phenylalanine. The earlier analysis of about 570 of the donors excluded any sequence lacking an unambiguous match to a single V gene segment. An earlier analysis of fewer than 750 of the donors classified V segments as functional when productive rearrangements were above 56.7% and as segregating when the standard deviation between donors was above 5%. A statistical classification framework was built to diagnose cytomegalovirus status from the catalog of TCR beta chain sequences. In a later analysis, TCR nucleotide sequences were compared against IMGT/GENE-DB human TR gene sequences so that V and J genes could be assigned. A later analysis assigned CDR3 sequences and most-parsimonious VDJ recombination scenarios with the TCRdist pipeline. A later analysis defined each TCR beta chain by its CDR3 amino acid sequence plus V-gene family, and excluded reads lacking a unique V-gene family. As a way to deal with suspected cross-contamination and a sequencing artifact, a later analysis dropped 450 to 600 nucleotide sequences that were highly shared and had low generation probability. In a later analysis, a clonal expansion index for each public chain was calculated from normalized within-repertoire ranks of inferred template counts. Generation probabilities in a later analysis came from a VDJ recombination model fitted to out-of-frame rearrangements, and those results were checked against IGoR. In a later analysis, TCR-TCR, TCR-HLA and TCR-CMV co-occurrence was scored with hypergeometric tests, and a repertoire-size bias correction was applied to TCR pairs. To estimate false discovery rates, a later analysis permuted the HLA or CMV assignments 20 times. In a later analysis, co-occurring TCRs were grouped using DBSCAN, and TCRdist sequence similarity was added for clustering within HLA-allele-positive subsets. Co-occurrence clustering excluded repertoires with fewer than 30,000 or more than 120,000 public chains, plus five with anomalous nucleotide sharing. The clones in this table, taken by TCRdb from immuneACCESS, are in-frame only. Not every clone is retained; where verified, under half of the shortfall comes from an unresolved V gene, and the cause of the rest is unknown. V, J and clone size were drawn from that table, and D and trimming were deduced from the DNA. The sample table holds hundreds of thousands of clones, of which just under 85% were seen once. Of the sample, approximately 0.5% is held by the ten largest clones.

In regard to this clone: There is no known antigen for this receptor. No base quality information exists; no much larger clone differs at one position. Other DNA sequences in the sample encode the same CDR3.

The cohort consisted of some 730 healthy bone marrow donors. Cohort members were all nominally healthy when sampled, although unrecorded immune exposures were likely present. The donor tested CMV seronegative, placing the donor among the 352 seronegative members of the cohort. A peripheral blood sample was collected from each donor, and TCR beta sequencing was performed on peripheral blood mononuclear cells. Genomic DNA was extracted from the blood cell samples with the Qiagen DNeasy Blood Extraction Kit. The sequenced sample was PBMCs. The clonotype comes from a woman in her 40s in good health and CMV-seronegative.

The DNA sequence is given as TGTGCCAGCAGCATCCAGGACTACGAGCAGTACTTC. Its protein product is CASSIQDYEQYF. The rearrangement combines TRBV7-8 with TRBJ2-7; the D gene is unclear. The CDR3, from cysteine to phenylalanine, totals 12 residues. Here the CDR3 DNA is all that survives: 36 bases in frame from base 1. The junction carries 8 bases between V and J, which are trimmed by 5 bases and 3 bases respectively. In the germline V gene, CDR1 corresponds to SGHVS and CDR2 to FQNEAQ.